This T cell receptor beta chain was observed in a study of Ad26.COV2.S vaccination and SARS-CoV-2 variants. CDR3 length: 14 residues. Germline CDR1 is ENHRY and CDR2 is SYGVKD. Trimming left V 2 bases short and J 5 bases short, with 12 bases between. With respect to this clone: Its antigen is unidentified.

Study conclusions and caveats: Non-spike TCR breadth was similar in vaccine and placebo recipients. The breadth of spike-specific CD8+ and CD4+ T cell responses after vaccination was reportedly substantial.

Noted treatment: around 19 received Ad26.COV2.S at low or high dose, single or two shots; a few received placebo; per-sample allocation not given. At day 63 after the first vaccine or placebo injection, samples were drawn. Boston supplied an adult donor aged 18-55 years. Generated by immunoSEQ multiplex PCR, the TCRdb table keeps only in-frame clones and is missing some. The table shows about 440,000 clones, with less than 95% occurring only once. The sequence was collected from a person aged 18-65 years who received the Ad26.COV2.S COVID-19 vaccine or a placebo. Sequencing was performed on peripheral blood, taken in a trial of Ad26.COV2.S vaccine versus placebo. The chain couples TRBV10-3 to TRBJ2-5; the D call may be TRBD1 or TRBD2 (5 bases each). DNA of the CDR3: TGTGCCATCAGTGAGGGGACGGGCGTCGAGACCCAGTACTTC. The encoded protein is CAISEGTGVETQYF.